One sample yielded the 21 T cell receptor beta chains listed below, sequenced in a study of tumor-infiltrating lymphocytes in oesophageal squamous cell carcinoma. Using its own MiXCR run on the PCR reads, TCRdb lists one record per CDR3 protein. The table shows approximately 13,000 distinct CDR3 sequences, with less than 60% occurring only once. The sequencing input was blood. The receptors shown here come from a male donor with esophageal squamous cell carcinoma.

The chain recombines TRBV28 with TRBJ2-1; D unresolved. TRBJ2-7 matches the DNA end more closely, so the J call is doubtful. Germline V gene lookup returns CDR1 MDHEN and CDR2 SYDVKM. This CDR3 has 12 amino acids. In nucleotides, the CDR3 is TGTGCCAGCAGTATCTCGTTCGTGGGGCAGTACTTC. Protein product: CASSISFVGQYF.

This chain links TRBV7-2 with TRBJ2-5, with 8 bases identical to TRBD2. The J call may be incorrect, as the DNA end agrees better with TRBJ2-7. The CDR3 is 16 amino acids. The germline V gene has CDR1 SGHTA and CDR2 FQGNSA. The CDR3 sequence is CASSLSFGGAGYEQYF. The CDR3 DNA follows: TGTGCCAGCAGCTTATCCTTCGGGGGGGCCGGCTACGAGCAGTACTTC.

This clonotype occurred many times. The chain uses TRBV10-2 and TRBJ2-7, with a tentative D call TRBD1 (6 bases). Germline CDR1 reads WSHSY; CDR2 reads SAAADI. The CDR3 covers 15 residues. V was cut by 8 bases and J by 7 bases, with 24 bases left in between. In nucleotides, the CDR3 is TGCGCCAGCGCAGAATCCGGGACAAGTTTCGAAGAGCAGTACTTC. This translates into CASAESGTSFEEQYF.

Of note for this clonotype: The CDR3 does not end in the conserved phenylalanine or tryptophan, so this is likely a read error. No DNA is shown, since the ends of the CDR3 on it are uncertain; the CDR3 is the one TCRdb lists. The V call is TRBV7-6, the J call TRBJ2-6; the table names TRBD2, a call not compared with the DNA. Germline CDR1 reads SGHVS; CDR2 reads FNYEAQ. The length of the CDR3 is 18 amino acids, counting both ends. The CDR3 spells CASSSRLAGGVDEQYFGA.

This clonotype was observed many times. The CDR3 does not end in the conserved phenylalanine or tryptophan, so this is likely a read error. The limits of the CDR3 on the DNA are not certain, so only TCRdb's listed CDR3 is given. The chain employs TRBV7-3 and TRBJ1-4; TRBD1 is taken as the D call from the table, unchecked against the DNA. 9 amino acids form the CDR3, both terminal residues included. The germline gives CDR1 SGHTA, CDR2 FQGTGA. The CDR3 protein is CASSVTGTG.

The chain carries TRBV5-6 and TRBJ2-7; D possibly uses TRBD1 or TRBD2 (5 bases each). The V gene's germline CDR1 is SGHDT and CDR2 YYEEEE. V gave up 3 bases and J gave up 4 bases, with 20 bases separating them. The CDR3 is made up of 16 amino acids. For the CDR3, the DNA is TGTGCCAGCAGCTCCGGGACGGGCCCAAACCTATACGAGCAGTACTTC. Protein sequence: CASSSGTGPNLYEQYF.

By share of the sample, this clonotype is medium-sized. The J gene is TRBJ2-7, the V gene TRBV6-1; possible D gene TRBD2, 6 bases. Germline V gives CDR1 MNHNS, CDR2 SASEGT. The CDR3 length is 12 residues. V shed 3 bases and J shed 5 bases, with 8 bases lying between them. The CDR3 coding sequence is TGTGCCAGCAGTGAGTGGGGGGACGAGCAGTACTTC. This codes for CASSEWGDEQYF.

This clonotype appeared a single time. This CDR3 reads CASSPPGAAGANVLTF. The CDR3 bases are TGTGCCAGCTCACCACCGGGGGCTGCCGGGGCCAACGTCCTGACTTTC. The chain links TRBV18 to TRBJ2-6; a possible D gene is TRBD1 (6 bases). Germline V gene data show CDR1 as KGHSH and CDR2 as LQKENI. V lost 0 bases to trimming and J lost 4 bases, with 10 bases between them. The CDR3 spans 16 residues.

This clonotype was seen at least ten times. This chain joins TRBV3-1 and TRBJ2-1; no definite D call. The germline V gene encodes CDR1 LGHDT and CDR2 YNNKEL (reference sequence). V shed 1 base and J shed 4 bases, with 2 bases lying between them. This CDR3 has 12 residues. In DNA, the CDR3 is TGTGCCAGCAGCCAAGTATACAATGAGCAGTTCTTC. Its translation: CASSQVYNEQFF.

This clonotype was seen at least ten times. The CDR3 reads CASRARDSAYQETQYF. The CDR3 DNA follows: TGTGCCAGTAGGGCACGGGACAGCGCTTACCAAGAGACCCAGTACTTC. The chain is built from TRBV19 and TRBJ2-5, with TRBD1 identical over 7 bases. Unmatched junction bases numbered 10, after V lost 6 bases and J lost 0 bases. This CDR3 is 16 amino acids long. CDR1 and CDR2 (germline): LNHDA, SQIVND (reference sequence).

The rearrangement uses TRBV10-1 and TRBJ2-1, with 10 bases fitting TRBD1. The CDR3 covers 15 residues. Looked up from germline, CDR1 is WNHNN and CDR2 is SYGVQD (reference sequence). After removal of 3 bases from V and 7 bases from J, the junction contained 6 bases not matched to a gene. The CDR3 region has the DNA TGCGCCAGCAGTGACTCGACAGGGGGCGTTAATGAGCAGTTCTTC. Encoded protein: CASSDSTGGVNEQFF.

This clonotype has a handful of counts. A read error is possible here, since a much larger clone lies one base away. This chain connects TRBV28 to TRBJ2-1; a weak D match, TRBD1 (5 bases). The germline gives CDR1 MDHEN, CDR2 SYDVKM. Trimming took 8 bases from V and 10 from J, leaving 21 bases between them. The CDR3 length is 14 residues. CDR3 nucleotide sequence: TGTGCCAGCGGACAAGGGGTTTTCAGCTACGAGCAGTTCTTC. This encodes CASGQGVFSYEQFF.

In this sample, this clonotype turned up many times. The junction and the germline gene differ at one end; a read error may be behind it. This chain links TRBV5-4 with TRBJ2-3; the D gene is possibly TRBD2 (5 bases). From germline, CDR1 is SGHNT and CDR2 YYREEE (reference sequence). There are 15 residues in the CDR3. The CDR3 nucleotides read TGCGCCAGCAGCTTGTACGGGAACCCCACAGATACGCAGTATTTT. Its protein product is CASSLYGNPTDTQYF.

This clonotype has more than one count but fewer than ten. A clone one base away is much larger, so this may be a read error. The rearrangement joins TRBV10-2 to TRBJ2-3; the D gene is possibly TRBD2 (7 bases). Trimming removed 7 bases at V and 14 bases at J, with 22 bases between. The CDR3 is made up of 13 amino acids. The germline gives CDR1 WSHSY, CDR2 SAAADI. The CDR3: CASKGGHTGELYF. As DNA, the CDR3 is TGCGCCAGCAAGGGGGGGCACACCGGGGAGCTGTATTTT.

CDR3 coding DNA: TGTGCCAGCAGCCTAACCGGGTTCCACGAGCAGTACTTC. Translation: CASSLTGFHEQYF. The chain uses TRBV7-8 and TRBJ2-4, with D uncertain. The DNA end is a closer match to TRBJ2-7, so the J assignment may be wrong. Germline V gene sequence: CDR1 SGHVS, CDR2 FQNEAQ. CDR3 length: 13 residues.

This clonotype was detected a few times. This rearrangement joins TRBV7-3 to TRBJ2-7; no firm D call. The J call is doubtful: the DNA matches TRBJ2-5 better. The CDR3 is made up of 14 amino acids. Germline CDR1 is SGHTA and CDR2 is FQGTGA. The CDR3 protein is CASSPTGLQETQYF. CDR3 in DNA: TGTGCCAGCAGCCCCACCGGCCTCCAAGAGACCCAGTACTTC.

This chain links TRBV7-8 with TRBJ2-3; 14 nucleotides line up with TRBD2. The DNA end is a closer match to TRBJ2-7, so the J assignment may be wrong. Per germline, CDR1 SGHVS and CDR2 FQNEAQ. This CDR3 has 16 residues. The CDR3 sequence: CASRSPGLAGDNEQYF. The CDR3 DNA is TGTGCCAGCAGGTCACCGGGACTAGCGGGAGACAATGAGCAGTACTTC.

This clonotype appeared a single time. The J gene is TRBJ1-1, the V gene TRBV14; TRBD1 aligns across 7 bases. The J call could be wrong; TRBJ1-6 is a better fit for the DNA end. Germline V gives CDR1 SGHDN, CDR2 FVKESK. The CDR3 is 15 amino acids. CDR3 coding DNA: TGTGCCAGCAGCCCCGGGGACAGCCATAATTCACCCCTCCACTTT. This gives the protein CASSPGDSHNSPLHF.

V is TRBV24-1 and J is TRBJ2-5; D may be TRBD1 (5 bases). The CDR3 extends over 14 amino acids. Germline-derived CDR1 and CDR2 are KGHDR and SFDVKD. Trimming stripped 8 bases from V and 4 bases from J, with 16 bases between. For the CDR3, the DNA is TGTGCCACCATGGGCAGGGCCCAAAGAGAGACCCAGTACTTC. It is translated as CATMGRAQRETQYF.

The CDR3 loop is CANRPTQGLYEQFF. Written as DNA, the CDR3 is TGTGCCAACAGGCCAACACAGGGACTCTACGAGCAGTTCTTC. The rearrangement joins TRBV7-2 to TRBJ2-5; D could derive from TRBD1 or TRBD2 (6 bases each). The assigned J gene may be wrong: the sequence end matches TRBJ2-1 better. The V gene's germline CDR1 is SGHTA and CDR2 FQGNSA. The length of the CDR3 is 14 residues.

The chain uses TRBV2 and TRBJ2-3, with D uncertain. The last part of the DNA fits TRBJ2-7 better; the J call may be wrong. CDR1 and CDR2 from the germline V gene are SNHLY and FYNNEI. The CDR3 length is 13 residues. The DNA for the CDR3 is TGTGCCAGCAGTGATGACGGAAACTACGAGCAGTACTTC. Translation: CASSDDGNYEQYF.